The rows below give T cell receptor beta chains drawn from one sample of a study of cytomegalovirus exposure and HLA in healthy donors. The method was immunoSEQ multiplex PCR; TCRdb's version includes in-frame clones alone and lacks a portion of them. Found here are some 170,000 clones, roughly 80% of them singletons; the top ten hold approximately 7%. The specimen sequenced was PBMCs. The receptors shown here come from a woman aged 25 to 39 in good health and CMV-seropositive. The conserved cysteine and the conserved F or W are not part of the CDR3 here.

v_call,cdr3_aa
TRBV4-2,ASSQVQQGAYSPLH
TRBV5-1,ASSLYPPGLNTEAF
TRBV2,ASSASQVNDYNSPLH
TRBV10-2,ASSDWDREQTDTQY
TRBV7-9,SSSPDRDYEQY
TRBV12-2,ASRLAPTGRCNTEAF
TRBV10-3,ANRTPGYGYT
TRBV2,ASSGSGDSADTQY
TRBV11-2,ASSLEGLAGYYEQY
TRBV5-6,ASSSGAGGPGETQY
TRBV7-2,ASSSRQGATYNEQF
TRBV10-3,AISDSRSTGMGTEAF
TRBV10-3,AMGLGVNQPQH
TRBV7-9,ASNRPGLAYEQF
TRBV6-6,ASRLQGQAYEQY
TRBV19,ASSIGRDGYT
TRBV18,ASSPGTSGTIAKNIQY
TRBV5-1,ASSLGLAVETQY
TRBV4-3,ASSHLVGDSYEQY
TRBV27,ASSPSGQPPPQH
TRBV7-9,ASSGDRLLNSNQPQH
TRBV11-1,ASSLSGYNEQF
TRBV2,ASRAPLSEAF
TRBV9,ASSPGQGYGYT
TRBV19,ASRATAQGFNTEAF
TRBV4-3,ASSQAFTDTQY
TRBV6-6,ASSYHTQGKEQY
TRBV9,ASSVGGHDSPLH
TRBV2,ASGTGPYGYT
TRBV28,ASSLQVYNEQF
TRBV2,ASTDNREIGYT
TRBV13,ASSFPGLAGNTDTQY
TRBV6-1,ASSELPGTDTQY
TRBV4-1,ASSQGQGNIYEQY
TRBV5-1,ASSSILGGTYEQY
TRBV28,ASSSRQGFYGYT
TRBV2,ASSVRQGGGSPLH
TRBV30,AWSWQKNTEAF
TRBV5-1,ASSLLNQGVSYEQY
TRBV7-2,ASSLGGVIQY
TRBV7-6,ASSLGAGVGDTQY
TRBV6-5,ASTRGSRTDTQY
TRBV7-3,ASSLGGGGYNEQF
TRBV29-1,SVESSTYEQY
TRBV28,ASSTLQGSNEKLF
TRBV13,ASSSITDTQY
TRBV25-1,ASSAGTQNTEAF
TRBV5-8,ASSWPRVKRANEKLF
TRBV21-1,ASSQRGQPKDSGNTIY
TRBV10-3,AISDHQGGYNEQF
TRBV11-3,ASSLGHLNEQF
TRBV12-5,ASGFYSGTGDHNEQF
TRBV27,ASSFPGTQTEAF
TRBV11-3,ASSTDRGGQF
TRBV11-2,ASSPHSEQY
TRBV19,ASRGDRGPSPYNEQF